One T cell receptor beta chain is described in this entry. V was cut by 0 bases and J by 3 bases, with 12 bases left in between. CDR1 is SGHDN and CDR2 is FVKESK in the germline V gene. CDR3 length: 17 amino acids. TCRdb processed the RT-PCR reads anew with MiXCR; each CDR3 protein has one entry. The sample lists about 680,000 distinct CDR3 sequences; approximately 15% were seen once. V is TRBV14 and J is TRBJ1-6; D not certain. The sample was memory CD4+ T cells from blood. The source of this sequence is a female donor in good health, serving as a healthy control. CDR3 region: CASSQEEGWRYNSPLHF. The DNA of the CDR3 is TGTGCCAGCAGCCAAGAGGAGGGTTGGCGCTATAATTCACCCCTCCACTTT.